This T cell receptor beta chain was sequenced for a study of early T cells in non-severe SARS-CoV-2 infection. About the study: With bulk RNA from unsorted whole blood as input, sequencing yielded unpaired chains.

CDR3 length: 15 amino acids. V lost 2 bases, J lost 3 bases, and 10 bases lay in between. Individual cDNA molecules received unique molecular identifiers during library preparation. TCRdb itself ran the 5' RACE reads through MiXCR, one entry per CDR3 protein. The repertoire holds around 92,000 distinct CDR3 sequences, 11% seen once, with about 5% in the top ten. General study points: Private and CD4 specificities were missed by VDJdb matching, skewed to anti-spike CD8.

About this clonotype: Its antigen is not identified.

This receptor was obtained from an adult who was a healthcare worker with PCR-confirmed SARS-CoV-2 infection or an uninfected control (not recorded which). The rearrangement links TRBV12-3 or TRBV12-4 to TRBJ2-2; perhaps TRBD1 as D (6 bases). Sequencing used whole blood. CDR3 sequence: CASSLRRGDTGELFF. The DNA for the CDR3 is TGTGCCAGCAGTTTACGCAGGGGCGACACCGGGGAGCTGTTTTTT.